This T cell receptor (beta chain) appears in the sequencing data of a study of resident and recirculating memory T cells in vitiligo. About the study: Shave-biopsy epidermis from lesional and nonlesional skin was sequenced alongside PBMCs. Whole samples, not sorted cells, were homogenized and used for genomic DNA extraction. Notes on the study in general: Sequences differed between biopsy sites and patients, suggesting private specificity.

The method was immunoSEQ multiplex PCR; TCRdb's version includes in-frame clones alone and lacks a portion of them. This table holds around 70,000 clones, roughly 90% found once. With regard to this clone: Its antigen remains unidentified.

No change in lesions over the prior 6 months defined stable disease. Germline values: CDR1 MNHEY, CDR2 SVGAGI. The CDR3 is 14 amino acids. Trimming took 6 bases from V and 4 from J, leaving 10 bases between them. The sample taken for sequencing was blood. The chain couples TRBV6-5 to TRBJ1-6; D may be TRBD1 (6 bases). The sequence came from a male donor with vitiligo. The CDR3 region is CASRGQGYNSPLHF. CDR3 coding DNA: TGTGCCAGCAGGGGGCAGGGGTATAATTCACCCCTCCACTTT.